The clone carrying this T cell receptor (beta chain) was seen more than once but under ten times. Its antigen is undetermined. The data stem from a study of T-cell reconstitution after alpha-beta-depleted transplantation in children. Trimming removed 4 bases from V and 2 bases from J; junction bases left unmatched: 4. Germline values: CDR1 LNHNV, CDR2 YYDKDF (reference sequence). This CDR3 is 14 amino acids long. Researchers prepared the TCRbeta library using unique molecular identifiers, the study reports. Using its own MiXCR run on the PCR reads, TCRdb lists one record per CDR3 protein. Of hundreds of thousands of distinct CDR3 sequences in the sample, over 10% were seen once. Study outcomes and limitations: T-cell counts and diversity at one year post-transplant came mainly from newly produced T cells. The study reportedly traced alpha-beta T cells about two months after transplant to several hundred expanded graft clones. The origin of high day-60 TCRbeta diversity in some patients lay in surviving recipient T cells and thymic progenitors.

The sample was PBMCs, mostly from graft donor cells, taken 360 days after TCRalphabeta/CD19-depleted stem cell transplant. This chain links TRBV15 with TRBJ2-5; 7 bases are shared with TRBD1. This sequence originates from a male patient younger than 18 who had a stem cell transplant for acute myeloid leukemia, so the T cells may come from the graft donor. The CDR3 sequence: CATSIGTAQETQYF. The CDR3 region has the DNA TGTGCCACCAGCATAGGGACAGCACAAGAGACCCAGTACTTC. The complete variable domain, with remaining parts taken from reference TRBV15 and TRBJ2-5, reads DAMVIQNPRYQVTQFGKPVTLSCSQTLNHNVMYWYQQKSSQAPKLLFHYYDKDFNNEADTPDNFQSRRPNTSFCFLDIRSPGLGDTAMYLCATSIGTAQETQYFGPGTRLLVL.